The 8 T cell receptor beta chains below all came from one sample that was sequenced in a study of OX40 agonist ivuxolimab in advanced cancers. TCRdb's table, derived via immunoSEQ multiplex PCR, lists solely in-frame clones and lacks some. The data show fewer than 45,000 clones, around nine tenths seen once. Sequences were derived from CD4+ or CD8+ T cells sorted from blood, sampled in a trial of the OX40 agonist ivuxolimab. The receptors derive from an adult with an advanced solid tumor such as melanoma, head and neck, liver or kidney cancer.

The rearrangement uses TRBV30 and TRBJ1-2, with D possibly matching TRBD1 (6 bases). Trimming pared 3 bases from V and 1 base from J, leaving 12 bases between. Per the germline V gene, CDR1 is GTSNPN and CDR2 is SVGIG (reference sequence). This CDR3 has 14 residues. The CDR3 loop reads CAWRGSDSNYGYTF. The CDR3 DNA sequence: TGTGCCTGGAGAGGTTCGGACAGTAACTATGGCTACACCTTC.

The V call is TRBV27, the J call TRBJ1-5; D is ambiguous. The CDR3 spans 13 residues. Germline V CDR1 and CDR2: MNHEY, SMNVEV (reference sequence). V was cut by 2 bases and J by 3 bases, with 5 bases left in between. CDR3 amino acids: CASSLDDNQPQHF. CDR3 in DNA: TGTGCCAGCAGTTTAGATGACAATCAGCCCCAGCATTTT.

This clone has a single count. This chain joins TRBV15 and TRBJ1-5; D is uncertain. The CDR3 has 15 amino acids. Looked up from germline, CDR1 is LNHNV and CDR2 is YYDKDF (reference sequence). Between the trimmed V and J ends, which lost 0 bases and 6 bases, there was a span of 12 bases. In DNA form, the CDR3 reads TGTGCCACCAGCAGAGATGGCACGGAATTTCAGCCCCAGCATTTT. It is translated as CATSRDGTEFQPQHF.

This chain connects TRBV19 to TRBJ2-3; 8 nucleotides align to TRBD2. V lost 3 bases, J lost 7 bases, and 12 bases stayed unmatched. Germline loops: CDR1 LNHDA, CDR2 SQIVND (reference sequence). The CDR3 runs to 16 residues. CDR3 loop: CASSMMGAGGPNTQYF. CDR3 nucleotide sequence: TGTGCCAGTAGTATGATGGGGGCGGGAGGTCCCAATACGCAGTATTTT.

V usage is TRBV30 and J usage is TRBJ1-6; D is unresolved. CDR3 size: 12 residues. The germline V and J ends were trimmed by 0 bases and 9 bases, with 6 bases remaining between them. CDR1 GTSNPN and CDR2 SVGIG come from the germline V gene (reference sequence). This CDR3 reads CAWSVLASPLHF. Written as DNA, the CDR3 is TGTGCCTGGAGTGTTCTGGCTTCACCCCTCCACTTT.

This chain connects TRBV10-3 to TRBJ2-7; 8 bases line up with TRBD1. After removal of 6 bases from V and 3 bases from J, the junction contained 10 bases not matched to a gene. Germline assignment: CDR1 ENHRY and CDR2 SYGVKD. The CDR3 is 15 amino acids. DNA for the CDR3: TGTGCCATCAGCTTGGGACAGGTCACCCTCTACGAGCAGTACTTC. The encoded protein is CAISLGQVTLYEQYF.

This clone is a singleton in its sample. CDR3 residues: CASSEGLDLGHYGYTF. Written as DNA, the CDR3 is TGCGCCAGCAGTGAGGGACTGGACCTGGGTCACTATGGCTACACCTTC. The chain is built from TRBV10-2 and TRBJ1-2, with unresolved D. This CDR3 spans 16 amino acids. Trimming took off 2 bases at V and 3 bases at J, with 16 bases between the two ends. Germline-derived CDR1 and CDR2 are WSHSY and SAAADI.

The chain is built from TRBV2 and TRBJ2-5; TRBD2 agrees at 10 bases. The V and J ends lost 6 bases and 6 bases, in that order; junction bases with no gene match: 7. The germline V gene has CDR1 SNHLY and CDR2 FYNNEI. CDR3 length: 14 residues. In nucleotides, the CDR3 is TGTGCCAGCAGAGAGCCTAGCGGGAGACAGACCCAGTACTTC. Protein sequence: CASREPSGRQTQYF.